A selection of T cell receptor beta chains follows, all from one sample in a study of T cell responses to AZD1222 COVID-19 vaccine. Clones were sequenced by immunoSEQ multiplex PCR, and TCRdb holds only the in-frame ones, with some missing. The sample includes 140,000 to 150,000 clones, more than 75% seen only once; the top ten take less than 2.5%. This material consisted of peripheral blood, taken 28 days after the second AZD1222 dose. These receptors were obtained from an adult who received the AZD1222 COVID-19 vaccine. Both conserved end residues are trimmed from each CDR3.

v_gene	j_gene	CDR3aa
TRBV20-1	TRBJ2-5	STDRETQY
TRBV5-1	TRBJ1-1	ASSLSEGGFHTEAF
TRBV15	TRBJ1-1	ATSGRARANTEAF
TRBV27	TRBJ2-7	ASSYAGGFYEQY
TRBV7-6	TRBJ1-1	ASSPGEGANTEAF
TRBV19	TRBJ1-2	ATRTGMGYGYT
TRBV10-3	TRBJ2-7	AISDGHYEQY
TRBV19	TRBJ2-7	ASSRGRGEVDEQY
TRBV6-5	TRBJ1-5	ASRPRGRQPQH
TRBV9	TRBJ2-1	ASSPQGSYNEQF
TRBV30	TRBJ1-4	AWPHNLGEKLF
TRBV4-1	TRBJ1-2	ASSHEHRGYT
TRBV14	TRBJ2-7	ASSQDFGGEQY
TRBV7-9	TRBJ2-5	ASSRRPSGTETQY
TRBV12-3/TRBV12-4	TRBJ2-1	ATKEVYNEQF
TRBV7-3	TRBJ2-5	ASSPRASGVETQY
TRBV3-1/TRBV3-2	TRBJ2-5	ASAGGVNRETQY
TRBV30	TRBJ1-1	AWSVLAGAEAF
TRBV3-1/TRBV3-2	TRBJ2-3	ASSHRLAITDTQY
TRBV4-1	TRBJ2-7	ASREVGRSSYEQY
TRBV11-1	TRBJ2-3	ASSQGSTNTDTQY
TRBV11-3	TRBJ2-5	ASSLQGAPQETQY
TRBV6-6	TRBJ1-3	ASSREGRSGNTIY
TRBV10-1	TRBJ1-1	ASSPTGEGNTEAF
TRBV4-1	TRBJ2-6	ASSHELSGANVLT
TRBV7-9	TRBJ1-4	ASSSPGLGSLVLF
TRBV27	TRBJ1-2	ASSSWPGTAYPLHYGYT
TRBV27	TRBJ2-1	ASSLWDLDEQF
TRBV6-5	TRBJ1-1	ASSYRSEAGPGGAF
TRBV19	TRBJ1-5	ASSIGGGENQPQH
TRBV28	TRBJ1-5	ASSNYQPQH
TRBV5-4	TRBJ2-1	ASSPGLAGNEQF
TRBV5-1	TRBJ2-1	ASRTSGNNEQF
TRBV5-1	TRBJ1-4	ASSSSGGEKLF
TRBV11-3	TRBJ2-3	ASSPTRGADTQY
TRBV7-9	TRBJ1-2	ASSLADRGLIAYT
TRBV5-1	TRBJ1-1	ASSLVPGLMNTEAF
TRBV5-1	TRBJ1-2	ASSFSGREGGYT
TRBV6-5	TRBJ2-7	ASIKTGAGYEQY
TRBV6-5	TRBJ1-3	ASTPGTGNTIY
TRBV7-9	TRBJ2-7	ASSLGTAETEEQY
TRBV3-1/TRBV3-2	TRBJ2-7	ASSHSGGSYEQY
TRBV3-1/TRBV3-2	TRBJ1-6	ASSQGSQGFRSPLH
TRBV5-4	TRBJ2-5	ASSRSGTGGGKTQY
TRBV29-1	TRBJ2-1	STGTGYFNEQF
TRBV10-3	TRBJ1-1	AITPTGGPTEAF
TRBV7-8	TRBJ2-7	ASSFGAGGYEQY
TRBV6-5	TRBJ1-6	ASSIGLGNSPLH
TRBV2	TRBJ1-5	ASSLQGVSNQPQH
TRBV6-4	TRBJ2-1	ASSDNTVPRKF
TRBV19	TRBJ2-3	ASSRDGTPYGTDTQY
TRBV19	TRBJ1-2	ASNGGGYGYT
TRBV29-1	TRBJ2-7	SVGKGTRSYEQY
TRBV2	TRBJ2-5	ASGFQGGGQETQY
TRBV6-7	TRBJ2-5	AGIRGVAVRQTQY
TRBV19	TRBJ1-3	AVRSQGPDTIY
TRBV10-1	TRBJ2-1	ASSESLAGPREQF
TRBV15	TRBJ1-2	ATSTDQGEGVGYT
TRBV25-1	TRBJ1-2	ASSDPRQGVGYGYT